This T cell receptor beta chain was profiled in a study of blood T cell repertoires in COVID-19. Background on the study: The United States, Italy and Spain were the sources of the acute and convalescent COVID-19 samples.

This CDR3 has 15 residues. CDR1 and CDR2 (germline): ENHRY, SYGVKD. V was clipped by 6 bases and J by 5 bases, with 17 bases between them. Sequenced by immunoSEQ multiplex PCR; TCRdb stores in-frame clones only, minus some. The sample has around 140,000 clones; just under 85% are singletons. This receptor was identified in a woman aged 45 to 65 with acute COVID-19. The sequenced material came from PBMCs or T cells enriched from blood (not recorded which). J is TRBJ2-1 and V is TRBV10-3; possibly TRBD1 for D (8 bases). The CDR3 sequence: CAISPGGGGDNEQFF. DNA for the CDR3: TGTGCCATCAGCCCAGGGGGCGGGGGAGACAATGAGCAGTTCTTC.